The 17 T cell receptor beta chains listed next were all sequenced from one sample in a study of shared clonotypes between healthy human individuals. The data were produced by immunoSEQ multiplex PCR, yet TCRdb's version contains in-frame clones alone and is incomplete. The sample has about 680,000 clones; around 92% are singletons. As defined, naive CD8 cells were CD45RO-negative and positively selected for CCR7, with terminally differentiated effector memory CD45RA+ cells excluded. The sequenced material came from naive CD8+ T cells sorted from blood. The receptors stem from a man aged 30 to 39 in good health.

V and J are TRBV7-9 and TRBJ2-1; 9 bases align to TRBD1. Per the germline V gene, CDR1 is SEHNR and CDR2 is FQNEAQ (reference sequence). Trimming took 4 bases from V and 7 from J; bases not matched to a gene: 11. This CDR3 has 16 residues. The CDR3: CASSSLTGGDENEQFF. The CDR3, as DNA: TGTGCCAGCAGCTCCCTCACAGGGGGCGACGAGAATGAGCAGTTCTTC. Looking up the rest from reference TRBV7-9 and TRBJ2-1 gives the full variable domain: DTGVSQNPRHKITKRGQNVTFRCDPISEHNRLYWYRQTLGQGPEFLTYFQNEAQLEKSRLLSDRFSAERPKGSFSTLEIQRTEQGDSAMYLCASSSLTGGDENEQFFGPGTRLTVL.

This chain links TRBV27 with TRBJ1-2, with D possibly TRBD1 on 6 matching bases. Germline CDR1 and CDR2: MNHEY and SMNVEV (reference sequence). The CDR3 totals 15 residues. Between the trimmed V and J ends, which lost 0 bases and 3 bases, there was a span of 11 bases. The CDR3 DNA reads TGTGCCAGCAGTTTATCGCGACAGGATTACTATGGCTACACCTTC. It encodes CASSLSRQDYYGYTF.

J is TRBJ1-4 and V is TRBV9, with D unresolved. The germline V gene has CDR1 SGDLS and CDR2 YYNGEE. Trimming pared 0 bases from V and 4 bases from J, leaving 10 bases between. The CDR3 totals 15 residues. CDR3 amino acids: CASSVESSFNEKLFF. In DNA form, the CDR3 reads TGTGCCAGCAGCGTAGAGAGCAGCTTTAATGAAAAACTGTTTTTT.

V gene TRBV18 combines with J gene TRBJ1-3; 8 bases are shared with TRBD1. This CDR3 contains 16 residues. Looked up from germline, CDR1 is KGHSH and CDR2 is LQKENI. With 2 bases clipped from V and 3 bases from J, the junction kept 6 bases outside the gene matches. CDR3 coding DNA: TGTGCCAGCTCACCAAGCCAGGGGGCAGGTGGAAACACCATATATTTT. Encoded protein: CASSPSQGAGGNTIYF. The complete variable domain, with remaining parts taken from reference TRBV18 and TRBJ1-3, reads NAGVMQNPRHLVRRRGQEARLRCSPMKGHSHVYWYRQLPEEGLKFMVYLQKENIIDESGMPKERFSAEFPKEGPSILRIQQVVRGDSAAYFCASSPSQGAGGNTIYFGEGSWLTVV.

This chain links TRBV13 with TRBJ2-3; 14 bases map to TRBD2. This CDR3 is 16 amino acids long. J gave up 4 bases and V 3 bases, and 3 bases lay outside the gene matches. CDR1 is PRHDT, CDR2 FYEKMQ, per germline (reference sequence). This CDR3 is CASSLGLAGAADTQYF. CDR3 DNA sequence: TGTGCCAGCAGCTTGGGACTAGCGGGAGCGGCAGATACGCAGTATTTT.

V usage is TRBV6-5 and J usage is TRBJ2-3, with D uncertain. This CDR3 contains 13 residues. Germline assignment: CDR1 MNHEY and CDR2 SVGAGI. V was trimmed by 5 bases and J by 2 bases, leaving 8 bases between them. In DNA, the CDR3 is TGTGCCAGCAGTCCCTACCTCACAGATACGCAGTATTTT. Protein product: CASSPYLTDTQYF.

The chain recombines TRBV9 with TRBJ2-7, with a possible D match to TRBD1 (5 bases). V was clipped by 7 bases and J by 3 bases, with 14 bases between them. The CDR3 is 13 residues long. Germline CDR1 reads SGDLS; CDR2 reads YYNGEE. This CDR3 is CASGRGTDYEQYF. CDR3 nucleotides: TGTGCCAGCGGTAGGGGTACGGACTACGAGCAGTACTTC.

The rearrangement joins TRBV5-1 to TRBJ2-2; D is perhaps TRBD2 (6 bases). Trimming took 2 bases from V and 1 from J, leaving 18 bases between them. Germline assignment: CDR1 SGHRS and CDR2 YFSETQ. The CDR3 runs to 18 residues. CDR3: CASSFPGGSGVNTGELFF. The CDR3 bases are TGCGCCAGCAGCTTTCCCGGAGGTAGCGGAGTGAACACCGGGGAGCTGTTTTTT.

The J gene is TRBJ2-2, the V gene TRBV27, with D maybe TRBD2 (6 bases). The germline V gene encodes CDR1 MNHEY and CDR2 SMNVEV (reference sequence). This CDR3 region has 17 residues. V shed 5 bases and J shed 0 bases, with 16 bases lying between them. The CDR3 DNA is TGTGCCAGCAGTCCCTACGGGAGCCTCGCGAACACCGGGGAGCTGTTTTTT. Translation: CASSPYGSLANTGELFF.

The chain employs TRBV9 and TRBJ1-5; no clear D. The V end lost 0 bases, the J end lost 2 bases, and 6 bases lay between the germline ends. CDR1 is SGDLS, CDR2 YYNGEE, per germline. This CDR3 has 14 residues. Here the CDR3 reads CASSVDIGNQPQHF. Here the CDR3 DNA reads TGTGCCAGCAGCGTAGACATAGGCAATCAGCCCCAGCATTTT.

The V and J genes are TRBV4-1 and TRBJ2-3, with D unresolved. CDR3 size: 14 residues. Trimming shortened V by 4 bases and J by 6 bases, and 14 bases separated the two germline ends. The germline V gene encodes CDR1 MGHRA and CDR2 YSYEKL. This CDR3 reads CASSPPEVSDTQYF. The CDR3 nucleotides read TGCGCCAGCAGCCCCCCTGAAGTCTCCGATACGCAGTATTTT.

V and J are TRBV7-9 and TRBJ2-5, with D uncertain. Per the germline V gene, CDR1 is SEHNR and CDR2 is FQNEAQ (reference sequence). V gave up 4 bases and J gave up 2 bases, with 5 bases separating them. CDR3 length: 12 amino acids. This CDR3 is CASSWQQETQYF. The DNA for the CDR3 is TGTGCCAGCAGCTGGCAGCAAGAGACCCAGTACTTC. The full variable domain, its missing parts supplied by reference TRBV7-9 and TRBJ2-5, is DTGVSQNPRHKITKRGQNVTFRCDPISEHNRLYWYRQTLGQGPEFLTYFQNEAQLEKSRLLSDRFSAERPKGSFSTLEIQRTEQGDSAMYLCASSWQQETQYFGPGTRLLVL.

The CDR3 DNA reads TGCAGCGTCCCCAGGGGGCGGGTTCAGCCCCAGCATTTT. This translates into CSVPRGRVQPQHF. This chain links TRBV29-1 with TRBJ1-5, with 8 bases identical to TRBD1. Germline assignment: CDR1 SQVTM and CDR2 ANQGSEA. J lost 6 bases, V lost 6 bases, and 7 bases had no gene match. The CDR3 is 13 residues long.

The V and J genes are TRBV9 and TRBJ2-7; the D gene is possibly TRBD2 (5 bases). This CDR3 is built from 13 residues. V was cut by 2 bases and J by 2 bases, with 8 bases left in between. CDR1 is SGDLS, CDR2 YYNGEE, per germline. As DNA, the CDR3 is TGTGCCAGCAGCGTTGGACTCACCTACGAGCAGTACTTC. Translated: CASSVGLTYEQYF.

The chain carries TRBV4-1 and TRBJ1-1; possible D gene TRBD1, 5 bases. Germline V CDR1 and CDR2: MGHRA, YSYEKL. Trimming left V 1 base short and J 7 bases short, with 16 bases between. CDR3 length: 15 amino acids. CDR3 bases: TGCGCCAGCAGCCAAGGACAGACGTATCCCGGTGAAGCTTTCTTT. Protein product: CASSQGQTYPGEAFF.

This chain uses TRBV5-1 with TRBJ2-7; TRBD1 matches 9 bases. The V gene end was trimmed by 7 bases and the J gene end by 5 bases; junction bases not matched to a gene: 4. There are 12 residues in the CDR3. Per germline, CDR1 SGHRS and CDR2 YFSETQ. The CDR3 loop is CASRDRDHEQYF. DNA of the CDR3: TGCGCCAGCCGGGACAGGGACCACGAGCAGTACTTC.

V gene TRBV5-1 combines with J gene TRBJ2-5, with 11 bases matching TRBD2. The V gene's germline CDR1 is SGHRS and CDR2 YFSETQ. The CDR3 is 15 amino acids. Germline trimming cut 5 bases from V and 1 base from J; bases unmatched to any gene: 4. CDR3 amino acids: CASSTSGRAQETQYF. The DNA of the CDR3 is TGCGCCAGCAGTACTAGCGGGAGAGCCCAAGAGACCCAGTACTTC.